Listed below are T cell receptor beta chains from one sample, sequenced in a study of neurological immune-mediated disorders. TCRdb analysed the 5' RACE reads with MiXCR anew, one entry per CDR3 protein. The data hold about 71,000 distinct CDR3 sequences, with nearly 3.5% observed a single time. The specimen was PBMCs. All receptors come from a man in his forties with multiple sclerosis. Both conserved end residues are part of each CDR3. Fields, in order: J gene, V gene, D gene, clone size, CDR3 DNA, CDR3 protein. The D gene is left open where the match is weak. The size of a clone is reported for some rows only, either as once, few or many, or as a class for expanded clones.

TRBJ2-5,TRBV7-9,TRBD2,many,TGTGCCAGCAGCTACCGCCTAAGCGGGGCAGAGACCCAGTACTTC,CASSYRLSGAETQYF
TRBJ1-1,TRBV29-1,.,many,TGCAGCGTTGGGAAGTTCGGAGACAGTGCCCCCGAAGAAGCTTTCTTT,CSVGKFGDSAPEEAFF
TRBJ2-2,TRBV12-3/TRBV12-4,.,.,TGTGCCAGCAGGTACACCGGGGCGCTGTTTTTT,CASRYTGALFF
TRBJ1-4,TRBV5-1,.,many,TGCGCCAGCAGCCCAGGTGCCTCAACTAATGAAAAACTGTTTTTT,CASSPGASTNEKLFF
TRBJ2-1,TRBV14,.,many,TGTGCCAGCAGCCAAGATAGCTACTCCTACAATGAGCAGTTCTTC,CASSQDSYSYNEQFF
TRBJ2-2,TRBV20-1,.,once,TGCAGTGCTAGAGATGGGCAGACCGGGGAGCTGTTTTTT,CSARDGQTGELFF
TRBJ2-5,TRBV6-2/TRBV6-3,TRBD2,many,TGTGCCAGCAGTTACGGACTAGCGGGGACCCAGTACTTC,CASSYGLAGTQYF
TRBJ1-5,TRBV6-5,.,few,TGTGCCAGCAGTTTATCCCCCAGGAAGACCCAGAATTTT,CASSLSPRKTQNF
TRBJ1-1,TRBV7-2,.,many,TGTGCCAGCAGCTTTTCCTTGAACACTGAAGCTTTCTTT,CASSFSLNTEAFF
TRBJ2-2,TRBV12-3/TRBV12-4,.,many,TGCGCGCAGGGCTGGTCGTTGGGGGAGCTGTTTTTT,CAQGWSLGELFF
TRBJ2-3,TRBV20-1,TRBD2,many,TGCAGTGCTTCAAATCCCCTTAGCGGGGGGGATACGCAGTATTTT,CSASNPLSGGDTQYF
TRBJ2-5,TRBV5-1,TRBD2,many,TGCGCCAGCAGCCCTTTGGGACTAGCAGCCAAGGAGACCCAGTACTTC,CASSPLGLAAKETQYF
TRBJ2-3,TRBV18,.,many,TGTGCCAGCTCACCCCGACACCCAGATACGCAGTATTTT,CASSPRHPDTQYF
TRBJ1-1,TRBV24-1,TRBD1,many,TGTGCCACCAGTGACAGCACGGACAGGGGGATTGAAGCTTTCTTT,CATSDSTDRGIEAFF
TRBJ1-3,TRBV5-5,TRBD1,many,TGTGCCAGCAGCTCGGACAGGGGTGGAAAAAACATATATTTT,CASSSDRGGKNIYF
TRBJ2-6,TRBV20-1,TRBD1,many,TGCAGTGCCCTCGGGACAGGGAACTCTGGGGCCAACGTCCTGACTTTC,CSALGTGNSGANVLTF
TRBJ2-1,TRBV5-6,TRBD2,many,TGTGCCAGCAGCTCTAGACTAGCGGGAGGCTACAATGAGCAGTTCTTC,CASSSRLAGGYNEQFF
TRBJ2-7,TRBV27,.,many,TGTGCCAGCAGTTTAAGTAGGCAGGCAAGCCTTACCTACGAGCAGTACTTC,CASSLSRQASLTYEQYF
TRBJ2-1,TRBV29-1,.,many,TGCAGCGCCCGGGACGGGACCTACAATGAGCAGTTCTTC,CSARDGTYNEQFF
TRBJ2-3,TRBV29-1,TRBD2,many,TGCAGCGTCGCACTAGCGGCCCGGGGCACAGATACGCAGTATTTT,CSVALAARGTDTQYF
TRBJ1-3,TRBV11-3,.,few,TGTGCCAGCAGCTTAGGGGAATCGGTCGGAAACACCATATATTTT,CASSLGESVGNTIYF
TRBJ1-2,TRBV5-6,.,many,TGTGCCAGCAGCTTTCGGAGTCCCTCGGGGTATGGCTACACCTTC,CASSFRSPSGYGYTF
TRBJ2-1,TRBV5-1,TRBD2,many,TGCGCCAGCAGCCTCACTAGCGGGGTACGATACGAGCAGTTCTTC,CASSLTSGVRYEQFF
TRBJ2-7,TRBV5-1,TRBD1,many,TGCGCCAGCAGCTTGGGGGGACAGGGATACGAGCAGTACTTC,CASSLGGQGYEQYF
TRBJ1-1,TRBV5-1,TRBD1,many,TGCGCCAGCAGCATGACAGGGATGAACACTGAAGCTTTCTTT,CASSMTGMNTEAFF
TRBJ2-3,TRBV29-1,.,many,TGCAGCGTCTACACCCAAGGAGAGGCAGATACGCAGTATTTT,CSVYTQGEADTQYF
TRBJ2-3,TRBV27,.,few,TGTGACAGCAGCAGAGGGACAGATACGCAGTATTTT,CDSSRGTDTQYF
TRBJ1-2,TRBV9,.,many,TGTGCCAGCAGCGTAGGGAACTATGGCTACACCTTC,CASSVGNYGYTF
TRBJ2-3,TRBV6-6,.,many,TGTGCCAGCAGCCCCGGGGATATTAATACAGATACGCAGTATTTT,CASSPGDINTDTQYF
TRBJ2-3,TRBV15,TRBD1,many,TGTGCCACCAGCAGAGGGGACAGGGGAAGCACAGATACGCAGTATTTT,CATSRGDRGSTDTQYF
TRBJ2-7,TRBV5-1,.,many,TGCGCCAGCAGCTTAAACTCAGCCAGCAATTACGAGCAGTACTTC,CASSLNSASNYEQYF
TRBJ1-5,TRBV7-9,TRBD1,large,TGTGCCAGCAGCTCGACAGGGCCCGGTGATCAGCCCCAGCATTTT,CASSSTGPGDQPQHF
TRBJ2-1,TRBV20-1,.,many,TGCAGTGCAAATCCCGGGGCGGACCAAAGGAATGAGCAGTTCTTC,CSANPGADQRNEQFF
TRBJ1-2,TRBV18,.,few,TGTGCCAGCTCACCAAGGGGCGGGGATTATGGCTACACCTTC,CASSPRGGDYGYTF
TRBJ1-5,TRBV3-1,.,many,TGTGCCAGCAGCCAAAGATGGAGCAATCAGCCCCAGCATTTT,CASSQRWSNQPQHF
TRBJ1-1,TRBV6-1,.,many,TGTGCCAGCAGTGCAAGGGGGGGCACTGAAGCTTTCTTT,CASSARGGTEAFF
TRBJ1-4,TRBV6-5,.,few,TGTGCCAGCAGTTACCAGGGACCAACTAATGAAAAACTGTTTTTT,CASSYQGPTNEKLFF
TRBJ2-5,TRBV5-1,.,many,TGCGCCAGCAGCTTGGGTGGGACCCAGTACTTC,CASSLGGTQYF
TRBJ1-5,TRBV29-1,.,many,TGCAGCGTGGGGGATGAACCTCAGCCCCAGCATTTT,CSVGDEPQPQHF
TRBJ2-2,TRBV5-1,.,many,TGCGCCAGCAGCTTGACAGCCACGGGCACCGGGGAGCTGTTTTTT,CASSLTATGTGELFF
TRBJ1-1,TRBV20-1,.,many,TGCAGTGCTAGAGGGGACGGGTGGATGGGGACTGAAGCTTTCTTT,CSARGDGWMGTEAFF
TRBJ1-1,TRBV29-1,.,many,TGCAGCGTTGAGGGGGGGGACCCCACCTGGGGCACTGAAGCTTTCTTT,CSVEGGDPTWGTEAFF
TRBJ1-4,TRBV18,TRBD1,many,TGTGCCAGCTCACCGACGACAGGGGATGAAAAACTGTTTTTT,CASSPTTGDEKLFF
TRBJ2-7,TRBV14,.,many,TGTGCCAGCAGCCAAGGCTTCCCAGAATACTACGAGCAGTACTTC,CASSQGFPEYYEQYF
TRBJ1-1,TRBV3-1,TRBD1,many,TGTGCCAGCAGCCCCCTCAGGGGGGTGAAACCAGAAGCTTTCTTT,CASSPLRGVKPEAFF
TRBJ1-2,TRBV12-3/TRBV12-4,TRBD1,many,TGTGCCAGCAGTGTGGCCGGGACAGCGCCAAATGGCTACACCTTC,CASSVAGTAPNGYTF
TRBJ2-1,TRBV20-1,.,many,TGCAGTGCTACGGGGGAAAGGGGCTACAATGAGCAGTTCTTC,CSATGERGYNEQFF
TRBJ2-7,TRBV7-9,TRBD1,many,TGTGCCAGCAGGGACCCTGTACAGGGGGTATACGAGCAGTACTTC,CASRDPVQGVYEQYF
TRBJ1-1,TRBV29-1,.,many,TGCAGCGTTGAAGACAAGGTGGAAGCTTTCTTT,CSVEDKVEAFF
TRBJ2-7,TRBV10-3,TRBD1,few,TGTGCCATCAGTGAGGGACAGGGCTACGAGCAGTACTTC,CAISEGQGYEQYF
TRBJ1-4,TRBV15,.,many,TGTGCCACCAGCAGAGATCTAGACAGCGGAGGTGAAAAACTGTTTTTT,CATSRDLDSGGEKLFF
TRBJ1-1,TRBV3-1,.,.,TGTGCCAGCAGCCAAGCCGCCTCGGGGGACACTGAAGCTTTCTTT,CASSQAASGDTEAFF